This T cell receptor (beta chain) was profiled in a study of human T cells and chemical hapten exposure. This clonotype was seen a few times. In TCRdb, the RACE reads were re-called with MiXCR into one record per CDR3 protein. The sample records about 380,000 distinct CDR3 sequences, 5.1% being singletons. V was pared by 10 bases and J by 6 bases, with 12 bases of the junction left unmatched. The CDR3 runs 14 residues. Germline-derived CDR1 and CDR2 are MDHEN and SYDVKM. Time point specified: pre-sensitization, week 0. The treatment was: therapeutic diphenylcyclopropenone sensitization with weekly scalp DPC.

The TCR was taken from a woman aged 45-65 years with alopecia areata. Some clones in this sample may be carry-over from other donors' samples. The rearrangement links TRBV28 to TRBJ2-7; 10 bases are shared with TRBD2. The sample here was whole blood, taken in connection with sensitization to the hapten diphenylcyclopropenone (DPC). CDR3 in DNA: TGTGCCACCCGAGCAGCGGGAGGGCCTGGCGAGCAGTACTTC. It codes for CATRAAGGPGEQYF.